The T cell receptor (beta chain) under discussion was sequenced for a study of metastatic and nonmetastatic thyroid tumors. Looking at the study overall: Repertoires of blood and of tissue (tumor or nodule) from malignant and benign thyroid patients were compared.

As handled by the study authors: It was from CDR3 differences across clinicopathological groups that a distant-metastasis classifier for papillary thyroid cancer was built. Using MiXCR, TCRdb reanalyzed the PCR reads. TCRdb, rather than the study authors, made the V and J calls. The sample includes almost 85,000 clones, around 13% of them seen just once. Germline V gene lookup returns CDR1 KGHSH and CDR2 LQKENI. Trimming cost V 5 bases and J 0 bases, with 11 bases left between them. This CDR3 comprises 16 residues. Not a single patient had been given any form of treatment at any point before undergoing thyroid surgery.

This TCR was recovered from a female donor with papillary thyroid cancer or a benign thyroid nodule (not recorded which). Some clones in this sample may be carry-over from other donors' samples. The sequenced sample was tumor tissue. The V and J genes are TRBV18 and TRBJ2-6; D perhaps matches TRBD1 (6 bases). CDR3 sequence (DNA): TGTGCCAGCTCAAAAGACAGGCGCTCTGGGGCCAACGTCCTGACTTTC. Amino acid sequence: CASSKDRRSGANVLTF.